Included here is one T cell receptor beta chain sequence, with context. The sample originates from a study of T cells after yellow fever vaccination. Overall study context: Those fractions that held only low numbers of cells were prepared using the SMART-Seq v4 Ultra Low Input RNA kit.

TCRdb re-derived calls from the 5' RACE reads in MiXCR, one entry per CDR3 protein. Of just over 300,000 distinct CDR3 sequences listed, approximately 3.9% are singletons. Germline V lookup: CDR1 SGHTA, CDR2 FQGNSA. The V segment lost 5 bases and the J segment 5 bases; nucleotides outside the gene matches: 11. CDR3 length: 16 residues. The material sequenced was PBMCs, taken on the day of the yellow fever booster vaccination. The chain has TRBV7-2 and TRBJ2-3; 9 bases are a match to TRBD2. The origin of this receptor is a man aged 18 to 29 who received the YFV17D yellow fever vaccine. CDR3 bases: TGTGCCAGCAGCAATCTGGCGGGGGGGCCGGGAGATACGCAGTATTTT. As protein: CASSNLAGGPGDTQYF. Full variable domain (remainder filled in from reference TRBV7-2 and TRBJ2-3): GAGVSQSPSNKVTEKGKDVELRCDPISGHTALYWYRQSLGQGLEFLIYFQGNSAPDKSGLPSDRFSAERTGGSVSTLTIQRTQQEDSAVYLCASSNLAGGPGDTQYFGPGTRLTVL.